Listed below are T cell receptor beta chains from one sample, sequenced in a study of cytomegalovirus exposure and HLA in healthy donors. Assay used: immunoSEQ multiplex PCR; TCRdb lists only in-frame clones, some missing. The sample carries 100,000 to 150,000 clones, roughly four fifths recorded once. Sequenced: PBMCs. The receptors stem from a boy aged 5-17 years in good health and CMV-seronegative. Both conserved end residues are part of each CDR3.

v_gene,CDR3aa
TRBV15,CATSLGLAGSNEQFF
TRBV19,CASRIQGGNQPQHF
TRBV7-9,CASTRGSGSRSQETQYF
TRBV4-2,CASSQDRWLAGTYNEQFF
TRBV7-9,CASSLDRVNEQYF
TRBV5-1,CASSLGGTDTQYF
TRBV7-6,CASSLAGANQPQHF
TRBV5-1,CASSWGTPDTQYF
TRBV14,CASSQELAGVNIQYF
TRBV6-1,CASSLRAGGYEQYF
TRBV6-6,CASSYGATGRNTEAFF
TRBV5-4,CASSPGTGEWQYF
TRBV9,CASSVGTGGHTEAFF
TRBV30,CAWSGQGGDTQYF
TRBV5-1,CASSLTGTNEKLFF
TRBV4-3,CASSQTSSAGDEQFF
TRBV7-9,CASSLGTGSTGELFF
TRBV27,CASSSRLLQTADTQYF
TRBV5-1,CASSLGSQGNTIYF
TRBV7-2,CASSLQREGELFF
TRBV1,CTSSQDRVAGESCNEQFF
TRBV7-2,CASSPITAGTEAFF
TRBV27,CASSLSPTGAYEQYF
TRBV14,CASSHWTGGYVQFF
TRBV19,CASSRQETYEQYF
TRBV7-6,CASSFDRGEQYF
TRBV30,CAWGRVNGYTF
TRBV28,CAIREAGPQETQYF
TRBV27,CASSLGRAHEQYF
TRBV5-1,CASSPEAGSGANVLTF
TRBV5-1,CASSLETSGAQYF
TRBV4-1,CASSHTSGRVLETQYF
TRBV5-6,CASSLVAGEEQFF
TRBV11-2,CASSSMGQLSDTQYF
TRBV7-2,CASSPGYDYEQYF
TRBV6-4,CASSGLREIRNEQYF
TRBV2,CASSALSGELFF
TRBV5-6,CASSFTPGTSGIGEQYF
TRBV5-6,CASSLVGGDQPQHF
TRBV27,CASSNLAGGVKQYF
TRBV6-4,CASSDGEGGYNEQFF